This T cell receptor (beta chain) was recovered during a study of T cell repertoires and HLA-DP antigens. Study-level background: Donor ages ranged from 18-to-29 to 60-to-69; a couple of men, one woman. Average DNA input: approximately 230 ng for CD137+CD4+ sorts, 900 to 1,500 ng pre-culture.

The CDR3 loop spans 16 amino acids. CDR1 is SGHRS, CDR2 YFSETQ, per germline. J gave up 4 bases and V 2 bases, and 10 bases lay outside the gene matches. Amplification used primers for 54 TRBV and 13 TRBJ segments. The assay was immunoSEQ multiplex PCR, and TCRdb's table has in-frame clones only and misses some. The sample yields roughly 73,000 clones, over 75% seen once. Untouched CD4+ T cells were isolated by negative selection, averaging approximately 98% purity. This clone was seen a handful of times. Its antigen is unknown. This TCR was sampled from a man in his 60s in good health and CMV-seronegative. The chain carries TRBV5-1 and TRBJ2-5, with 8 bases aligning to TRBD1. The sequenced sample consisted of CD4+ T cells from PBMCs. CDR3 in amino acids: CASSLGSTGEGETQYF. Written as DNA, the CDR3 is TGCGCCAGCAGCTTAGGATCGACAGGGGAAGGAGAGACCCAGTACTTC. Filled out from reference TRBV5-1 and TRBJ2-5, the complete variable domain reads KAGVTQTPRYLIKTRGQQVTLSCSPISGHRSVSWYQQTPGQGLQFLFEYFSETQRNKGNFPGRFSGRQFSNSRSEMNVSTLELGDSALYLCASSLGSTGEGETQYFGPGTRLLVL.